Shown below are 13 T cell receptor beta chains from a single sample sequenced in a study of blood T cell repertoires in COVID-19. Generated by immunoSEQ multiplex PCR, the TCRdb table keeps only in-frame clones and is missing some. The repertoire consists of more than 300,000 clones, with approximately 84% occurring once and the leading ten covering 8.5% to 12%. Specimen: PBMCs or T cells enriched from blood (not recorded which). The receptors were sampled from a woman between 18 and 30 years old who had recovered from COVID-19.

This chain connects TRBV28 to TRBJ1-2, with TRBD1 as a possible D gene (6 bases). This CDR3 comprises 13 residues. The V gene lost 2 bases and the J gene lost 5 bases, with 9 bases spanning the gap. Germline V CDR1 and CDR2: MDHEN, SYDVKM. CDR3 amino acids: CASSLMGAYGYTF. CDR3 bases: TGTGCCAGCAGTTTAATGGGGGCGTATGGCTACACCTTC.

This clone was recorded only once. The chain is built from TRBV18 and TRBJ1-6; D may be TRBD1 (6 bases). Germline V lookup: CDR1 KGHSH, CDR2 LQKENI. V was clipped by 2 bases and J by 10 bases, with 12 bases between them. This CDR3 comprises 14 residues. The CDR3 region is CASSPAGEGSPLHF. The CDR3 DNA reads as TGTGCCAGCTCACCAGCAGGGGAGGGGTCACCCCTCCACTTT. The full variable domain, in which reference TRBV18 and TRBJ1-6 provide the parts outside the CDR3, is NAGVMQNPRHLVRRRGQEARLRCSPMKGHSHVYWYRQLPEEGLKFMVYLQKENIIDESGMPKERFSAEFPKEGPSILRIQQVVRGDSAAYFCASSPAGEGSPLHFGNGTRLTVT.

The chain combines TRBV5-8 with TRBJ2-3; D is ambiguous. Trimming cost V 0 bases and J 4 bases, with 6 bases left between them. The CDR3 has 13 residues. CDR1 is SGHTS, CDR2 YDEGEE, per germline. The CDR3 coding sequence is TGTGCCAGCAGCTTGGTTAGTTCAGATACGCAGTATTTT. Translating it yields CASSLVSSDTQYF.

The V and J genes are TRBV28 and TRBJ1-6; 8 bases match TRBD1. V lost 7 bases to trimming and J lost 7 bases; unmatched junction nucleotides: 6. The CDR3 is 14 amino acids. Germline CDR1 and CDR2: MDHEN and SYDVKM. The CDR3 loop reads CASIQGAVNSPLHF. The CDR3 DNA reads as TGTGCCAGCATCCAGGGGGCGGTGAATTCACCCCTCCACTTT.

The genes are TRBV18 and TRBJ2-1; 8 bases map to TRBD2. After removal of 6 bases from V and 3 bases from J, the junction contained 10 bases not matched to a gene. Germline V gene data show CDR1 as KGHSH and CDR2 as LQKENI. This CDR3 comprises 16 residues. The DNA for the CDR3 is TGTGCCAGCTCTCCCCAAGCGGGGGCCAACTACAATGAGCAGTTCTTC. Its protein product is CASSPQAGANYNEQFF.

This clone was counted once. CDR3 sequence reads: CASSEGQGSYNEQFF. The CDR3 DNA reads as TGTGCCAGCAGCGAGGGACAGGGTTCCTACAATGAGCAGTTCTTC. This chain links TRBV7-3 with TRBJ2-1, with TRBD1 identical over 9 bases. Germline values: CDR1 SGHTA, CDR2 FQGTGA. This CDR3 is built from 15 residues. V lost 5 bases, J lost 1 base, and 3 bases stayed unmatched.

CDR3 amino acids: CASSFSGSGNTIYF. The CDR3 DNA is TGTGCCAGCAGTTTTTCGGGATCTGGAAACACCATATATTTT. The V and J genes are TRBV6-2 or TRBV6-3 and TRBJ1-3; D remains unclear. Germline V CDR1 and CDR2: MNHEY, SVGEGT. CDR3 size: 14 residues. Trimming removed 4 bases from V and 1 base from J, with 8 bases in between.

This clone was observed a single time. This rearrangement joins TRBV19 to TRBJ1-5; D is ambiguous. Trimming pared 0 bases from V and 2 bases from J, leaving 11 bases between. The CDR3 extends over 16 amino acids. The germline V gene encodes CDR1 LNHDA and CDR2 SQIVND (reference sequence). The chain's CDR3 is CASSIEFGSGNQPQHF. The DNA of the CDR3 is TGTGCCAGTAGTATAGAATTCGGGTCTGGCAATCAGCCCCAGCATTTT.

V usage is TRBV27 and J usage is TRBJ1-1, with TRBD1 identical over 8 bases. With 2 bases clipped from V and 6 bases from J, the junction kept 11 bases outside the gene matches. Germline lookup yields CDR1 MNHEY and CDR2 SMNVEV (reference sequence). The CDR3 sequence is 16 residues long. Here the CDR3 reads CASSLGAGGGLAEAFF. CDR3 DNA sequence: TGTGCCAGCAGTTTAGGGGCAGGGGGCGGTCTCGCTGAAGCTTTCTTT.

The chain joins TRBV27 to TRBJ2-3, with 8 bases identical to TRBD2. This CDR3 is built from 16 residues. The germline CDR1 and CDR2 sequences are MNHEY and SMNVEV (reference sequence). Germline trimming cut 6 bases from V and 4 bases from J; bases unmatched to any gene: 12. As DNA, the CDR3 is TGTGCCAGCAGGCTCGGGGGGGGGTTGGGTCCAGATACGCAGTATTTT. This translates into CASRLGGGLGPDTQYF.

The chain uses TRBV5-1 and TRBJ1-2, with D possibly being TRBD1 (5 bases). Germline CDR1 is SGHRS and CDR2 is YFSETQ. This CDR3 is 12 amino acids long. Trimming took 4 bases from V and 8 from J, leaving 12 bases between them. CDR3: CASSGRADGYTF. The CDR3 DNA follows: TGCGCCAGCAGCGGCAGGGCAGACGGCTACACCTTC.

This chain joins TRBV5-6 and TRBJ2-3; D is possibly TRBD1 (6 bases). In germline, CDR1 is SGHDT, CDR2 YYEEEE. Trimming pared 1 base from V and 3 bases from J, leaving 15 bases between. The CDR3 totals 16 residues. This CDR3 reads CASSLFDRLDTDTQYF. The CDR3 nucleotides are TGTGCCAGCAGCTTGTTCGACAGGTTGGATACAGATACGCAGTATTTT.

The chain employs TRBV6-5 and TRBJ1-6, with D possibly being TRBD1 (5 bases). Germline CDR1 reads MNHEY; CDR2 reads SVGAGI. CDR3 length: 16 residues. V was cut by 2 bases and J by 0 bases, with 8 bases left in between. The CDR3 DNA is TGTGCCAGCAGTTACGACAGAAGCTCCTATAATTCACCCCTCCACTTT. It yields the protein CASSYDRSSYNSPLHF.